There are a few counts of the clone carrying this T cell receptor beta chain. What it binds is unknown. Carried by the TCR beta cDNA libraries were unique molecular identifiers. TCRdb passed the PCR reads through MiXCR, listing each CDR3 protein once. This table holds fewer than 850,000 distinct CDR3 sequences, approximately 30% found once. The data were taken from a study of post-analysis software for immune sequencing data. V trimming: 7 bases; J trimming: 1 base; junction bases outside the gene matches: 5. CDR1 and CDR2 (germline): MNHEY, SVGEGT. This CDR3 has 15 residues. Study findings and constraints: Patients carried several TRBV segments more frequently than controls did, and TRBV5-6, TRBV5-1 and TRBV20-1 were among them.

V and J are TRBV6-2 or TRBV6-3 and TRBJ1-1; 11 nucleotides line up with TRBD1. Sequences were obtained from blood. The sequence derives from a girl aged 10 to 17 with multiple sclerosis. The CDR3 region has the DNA TGTGCCAGCAACGGACAGGGGGCGCAGAACACTGAAGCTTTCTTT. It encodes CASNGQGAQNTEAFF.